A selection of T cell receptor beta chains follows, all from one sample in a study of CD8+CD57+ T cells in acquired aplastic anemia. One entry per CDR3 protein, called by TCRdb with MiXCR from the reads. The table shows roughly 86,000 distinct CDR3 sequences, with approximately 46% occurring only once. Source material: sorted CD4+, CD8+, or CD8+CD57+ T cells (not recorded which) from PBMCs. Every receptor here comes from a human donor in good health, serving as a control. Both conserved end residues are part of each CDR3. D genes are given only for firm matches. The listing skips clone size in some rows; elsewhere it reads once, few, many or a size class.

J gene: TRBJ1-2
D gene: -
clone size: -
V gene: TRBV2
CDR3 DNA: TGTGCCAGCAGTGACAACGACGGGACCTATGGCTACACCTTC
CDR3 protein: CASSDNDGTYGYTF

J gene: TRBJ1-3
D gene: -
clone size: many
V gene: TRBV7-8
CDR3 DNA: TGTGCCAGCAGCTTATTCGGGGGTGCTGGAAACACCATATATTTT
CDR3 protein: CASSLFGGAGNTIYF

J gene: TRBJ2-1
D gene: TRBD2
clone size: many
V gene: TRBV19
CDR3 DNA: TGTGCCAGTAGCCCGACTAGCGGAAACTACAATGAGCAGTTCTTC
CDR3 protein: CASSPTSGNYNEQFF

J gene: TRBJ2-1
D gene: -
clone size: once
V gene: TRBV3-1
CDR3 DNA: TGTGCCAGCAGCCAAGATCTAGGGAGGTCCGGACATGAGCAGTTCTTC
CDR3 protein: CASSQDLGRSGHEQFF

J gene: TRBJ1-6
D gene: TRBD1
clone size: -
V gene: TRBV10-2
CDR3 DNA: TGCGCCAGCAGGGGACAGGATAATTCACCCCTCCACTTT
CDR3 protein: CASRGQDNSPLHF

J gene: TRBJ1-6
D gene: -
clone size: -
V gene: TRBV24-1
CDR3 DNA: TGTGCCAGCAGTAACGTGGAGACAGGTGATTCACCCCTCCACTTT
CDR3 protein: CASSNVETGDSPLHF

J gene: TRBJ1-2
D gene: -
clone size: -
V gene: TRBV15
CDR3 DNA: TGTGCCACCAGCAGAAGCGGGGGGTTCTATGGCTATACCTTC
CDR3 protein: CATSRSGGFYGYTF

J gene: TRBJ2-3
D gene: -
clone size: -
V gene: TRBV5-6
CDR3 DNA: TGTGCCAGCAGCTTGGAACAGGGAGAAGCAGATACGCAGTATTTT
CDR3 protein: CASSLEQGEADTQYF

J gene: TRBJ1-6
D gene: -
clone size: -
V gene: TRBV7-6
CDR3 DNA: TGTGCCAGCAGCTTAGAGGGAGGCCCGCGTTCACCCCTCCACTTT
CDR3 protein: CASSLEGGPRSPLHF

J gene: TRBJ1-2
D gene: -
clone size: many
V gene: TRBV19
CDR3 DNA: TGTGCCAGTAGTATACTATACGGAGATGGCTACACCTTC
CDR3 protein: CASSILYGDGYTF

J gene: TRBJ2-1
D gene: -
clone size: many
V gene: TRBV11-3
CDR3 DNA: TGTGCCAGCAGCTTAGATTCCGATGAGCAGTTCTTC
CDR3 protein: CASSLDSDEQFF

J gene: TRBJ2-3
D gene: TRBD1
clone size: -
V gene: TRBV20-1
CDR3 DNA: TGCAGTGCTAGCTTCCGGGACAGGGGTGGAGATACGCAGTATTTT
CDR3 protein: CSASFRDRGGDTQYF

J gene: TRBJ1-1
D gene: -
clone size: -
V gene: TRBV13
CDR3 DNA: TGTGCCAGCAGCACCAGGGAGAACACTGAAGCTTTCTTT
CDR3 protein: CASSTRENTEAFF

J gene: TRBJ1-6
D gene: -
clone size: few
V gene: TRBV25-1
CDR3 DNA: TGTGCCAGCAGAGGGGACACCCAATTTAATTCACCCCTCCACTTT
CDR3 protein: CASRGDTQFNSPLHF

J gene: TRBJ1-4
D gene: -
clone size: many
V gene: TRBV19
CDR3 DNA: TGTGCCAGTAGTATACTAGTACGGGCTGGAGAAAAACTGTTTTTT
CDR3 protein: CASSILVRAGEKLFF

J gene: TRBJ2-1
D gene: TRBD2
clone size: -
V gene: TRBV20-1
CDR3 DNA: TGCAGTGCTAATCTGGCGTTAGGACGGGAGGGAACCTACAATGAGCAGTTCTTC
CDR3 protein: CSANLALGREGTYNEQFF

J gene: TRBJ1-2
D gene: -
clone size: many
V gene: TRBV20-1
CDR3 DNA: TGCAGTGCTAGCGGGCCTTCCACATGGGGACGGAACTATGGCTACACCTTC
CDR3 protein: CSASGPSTWGRNYGYTF

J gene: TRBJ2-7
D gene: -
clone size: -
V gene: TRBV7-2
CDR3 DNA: TGTGCCAGCAGCCCGACAGTGAGCGAGCAGTACTTC
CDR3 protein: CASSPTVSEQYF

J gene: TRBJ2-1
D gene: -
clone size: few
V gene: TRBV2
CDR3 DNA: TGTGCCAGCAGTGAAATCAGGCGTCGGTTCTTC
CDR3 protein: CASSEIRRRFF

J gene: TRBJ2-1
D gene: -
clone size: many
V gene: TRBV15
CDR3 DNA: TGTGCCACCAGCAGAGATCTAACGGGACGCAGTAATGAGCAGTTCTTC
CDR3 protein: CATSRDLTGRSNEQFF

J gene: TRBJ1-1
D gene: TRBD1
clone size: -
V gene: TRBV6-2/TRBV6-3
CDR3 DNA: TGTGCCATCCTGGACAGGGGCACTGAAGCTTTCTTT
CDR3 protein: CAILDRGTEAFF

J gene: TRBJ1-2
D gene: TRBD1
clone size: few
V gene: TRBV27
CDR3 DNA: TGTGCCAGCAGTTTAGCCACAGGGGGCGGCTATGGCTACACCTTC
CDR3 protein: CASSLATGGGYGYTF